This entry describes one T cell receptor (beta chain). Its matching antigen is unknown. V was clipped by 4 bases and J by 6 bases, with 13 bases between them. In germline, CDR1 is SGDLS, CDR2 YYNGEE. The CDR3 runs to 13 residues. This sample was taken from a study of T cell responses to AZD1222 COVID-19 vaccine. Study-wide results and caveats: Among vaccine-associated CD4 TCRs, coverage spanned spike, with dominance at 160-218 and 743-854. Donors, mostly white British, included more females; clonal diversity was possibly underestimated. Spike-specific TCR breadth and depth both grew after two AZD1222 doses.

Sequencing was performed with immunoSEQ multiplex PCR; in TCRdb, only in-frame clones are kept and a portion is missing. Of over 130,000 clones in the sample, 90% to 95% were seen once. The chain uses TRBV9 and TRBJ1-2; D perhaps matches TRBD1 (6 bases). This clonotype was sampled from an adult in good health. The sample here was peripheral blood, taken on day 0 of AZD1222 vaccination. CDR3 amino acids: CASSLTGNHGYTF. CDR3 DNA: TGTGCCAGCAGCCTTACAGGGAATCATGGCTACACCTTC.